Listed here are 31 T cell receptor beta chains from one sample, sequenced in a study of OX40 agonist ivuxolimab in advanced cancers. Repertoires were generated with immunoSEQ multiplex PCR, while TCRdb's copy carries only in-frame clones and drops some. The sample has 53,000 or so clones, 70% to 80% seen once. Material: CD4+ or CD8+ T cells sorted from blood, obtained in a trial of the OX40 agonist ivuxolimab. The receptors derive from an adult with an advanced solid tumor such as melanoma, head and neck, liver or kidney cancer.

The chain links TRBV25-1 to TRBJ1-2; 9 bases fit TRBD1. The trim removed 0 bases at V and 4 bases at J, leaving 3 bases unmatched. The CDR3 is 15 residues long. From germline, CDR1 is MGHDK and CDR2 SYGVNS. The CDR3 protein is CASSEYSTGGYGYTF. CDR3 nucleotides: TGTGCCAGCAGTGAATACTCGACAGGGGGCTATGGCTACACCTTC.

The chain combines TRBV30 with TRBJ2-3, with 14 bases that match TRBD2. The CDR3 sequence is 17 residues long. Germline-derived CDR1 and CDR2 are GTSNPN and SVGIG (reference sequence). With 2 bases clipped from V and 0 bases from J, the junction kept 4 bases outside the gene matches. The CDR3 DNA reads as TGTGCCTGGAGTCTTGGGACTAGCGGGAGAAGCACAGATACGCAGTATTTT. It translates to CAWSLGTSGRSTDTQYF.

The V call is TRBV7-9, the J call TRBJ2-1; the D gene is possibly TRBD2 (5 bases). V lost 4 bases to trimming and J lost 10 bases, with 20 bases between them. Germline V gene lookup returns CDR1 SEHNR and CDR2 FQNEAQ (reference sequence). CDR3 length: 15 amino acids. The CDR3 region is CASSSSGLGLTEQFF. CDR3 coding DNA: TGTGCCAGCAGCTCGTCGGGTTTAGGACTTACAGAGCAGTTCTTC.

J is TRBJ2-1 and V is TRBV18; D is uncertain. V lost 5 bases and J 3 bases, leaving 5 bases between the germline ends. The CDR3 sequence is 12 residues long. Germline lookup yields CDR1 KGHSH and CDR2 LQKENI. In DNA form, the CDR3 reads TGTGCCAGCTCATCAATCTACAATGAGCAGTTCTTC. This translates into CASSSIYNEQFF.

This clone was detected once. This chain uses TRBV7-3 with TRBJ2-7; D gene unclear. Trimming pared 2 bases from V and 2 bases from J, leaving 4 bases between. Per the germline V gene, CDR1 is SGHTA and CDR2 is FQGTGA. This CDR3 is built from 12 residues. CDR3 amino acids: CASSLAAYEQYF. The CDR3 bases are TGTGCCAGCAGCTTAGCGGCCTACGAGCAGTACTTC.

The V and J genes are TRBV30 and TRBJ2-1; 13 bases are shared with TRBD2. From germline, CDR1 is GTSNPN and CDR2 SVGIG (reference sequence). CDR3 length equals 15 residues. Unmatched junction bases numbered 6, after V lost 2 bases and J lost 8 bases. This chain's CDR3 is CAWSRWTSGSDEQFF. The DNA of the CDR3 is TGTGCCTGGAGTAGGTGGACTAGCGGGAGTGATGAGCAGTTCTTC.

CDR3 sequence (DNA): TGTGCCAGCAGCCAAGATGCCGGTGAGCAGTTCTTC. It specifies CASSQDAGEQFF. The chain joins TRBV4-2 to TRBJ2-1; D gene ambiguous. Between the trimmed V and J ends, which lost 0 bases and 9 bases, there was a span of 6 bases. The CDR3 is 12 residues long. Germline assignment: CDR1 LGHNA and CDR2 YNFKEQ.

The CDR3 region is CASSWASGQETQYF. The CDR3 DNA sequence: TGTGCCAGCAGCTGGGCTAGCGGCCAAGAGACCCAGTACTTC. The V gene is TRBV5-4, the J gene TRBJ2-5; 7 bases fit TRBD2. Germline CDR1 reads SGHNT; CDR2 reads YYREEE (reference sequence). The CDR3 has 14 residues. V gave up 3 bases and J gave up 1 base; unmatched junction bases: 3. Complete variable domain (other parts from reference TRBV5-4 and TRBJ2-5): ETGVTQSPTHLIKTRGQQVTLRCSSQSGHNTVSWYQQALGQGPQFIFQYYREEENGRGNFPPRFSGLQFPNYSSELNVNALELDDSALYLCASSWASGQETQYFGPGTRLLVL.

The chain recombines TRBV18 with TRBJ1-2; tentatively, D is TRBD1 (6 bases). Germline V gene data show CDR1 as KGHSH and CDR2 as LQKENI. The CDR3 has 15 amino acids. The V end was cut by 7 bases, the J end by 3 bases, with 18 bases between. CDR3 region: CASFTTSAGDYGYTF. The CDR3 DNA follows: TGTGCCAGCTTCACCACTAGTGCAGGGGACTATGGCTACACCTTC.

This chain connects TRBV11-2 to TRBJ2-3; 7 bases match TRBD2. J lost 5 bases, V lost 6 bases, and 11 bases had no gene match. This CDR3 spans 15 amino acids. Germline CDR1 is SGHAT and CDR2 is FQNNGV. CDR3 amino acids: CASRDGAGERDTQYF. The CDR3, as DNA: TGTGCCAGCAGGGACGGGGCGGGAGAGAGAGATACGCAGTATTTT.

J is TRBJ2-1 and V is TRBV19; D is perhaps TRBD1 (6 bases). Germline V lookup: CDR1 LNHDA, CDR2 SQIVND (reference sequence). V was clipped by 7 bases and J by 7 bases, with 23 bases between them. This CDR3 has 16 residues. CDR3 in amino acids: CASTRTARAGRNEQFF. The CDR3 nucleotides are TGTGCCAGTACCAGGACAGCCCGCGCCGGGCGGAATGAGCAGTTCTTC.

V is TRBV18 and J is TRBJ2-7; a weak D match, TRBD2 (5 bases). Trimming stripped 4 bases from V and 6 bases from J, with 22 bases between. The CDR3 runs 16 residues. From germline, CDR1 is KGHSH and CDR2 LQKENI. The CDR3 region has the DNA TGTGCCAGCTCACAACCCCGGGATTCCTACGTTGGCGAGCAGTACTTC. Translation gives CASSQPRDSYVGEQYF.

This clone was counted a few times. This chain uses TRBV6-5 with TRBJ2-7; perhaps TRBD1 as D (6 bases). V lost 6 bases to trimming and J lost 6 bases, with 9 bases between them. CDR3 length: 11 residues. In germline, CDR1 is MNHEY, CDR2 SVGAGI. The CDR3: CASRQGGEQYF. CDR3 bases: TGTGCCAGCAGACAGGGCGGCGAGCAGTACTTC.

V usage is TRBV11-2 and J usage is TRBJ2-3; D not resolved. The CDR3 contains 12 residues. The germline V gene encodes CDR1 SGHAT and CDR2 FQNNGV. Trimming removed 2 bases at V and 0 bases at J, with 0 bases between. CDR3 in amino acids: CASSLSTDTQYF. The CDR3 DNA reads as TGTGCCAGCAGCTTAAGCACAGATACGCAGTATTTT.

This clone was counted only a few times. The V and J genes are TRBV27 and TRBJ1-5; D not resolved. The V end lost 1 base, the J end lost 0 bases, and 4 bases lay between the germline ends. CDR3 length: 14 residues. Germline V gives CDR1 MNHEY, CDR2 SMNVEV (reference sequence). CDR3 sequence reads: CASSLWYSNQPQHF. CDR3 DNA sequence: TGTGCCAGCAGTTTATGGTATAGCAATCAGCCCCAGCATTTT.

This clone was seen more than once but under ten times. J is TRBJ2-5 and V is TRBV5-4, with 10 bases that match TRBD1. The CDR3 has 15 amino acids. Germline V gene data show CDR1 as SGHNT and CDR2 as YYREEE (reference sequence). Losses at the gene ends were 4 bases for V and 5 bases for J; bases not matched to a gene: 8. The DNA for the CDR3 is TGTGCCAGCAGCCCGACGACAGGGGGCGGGGAGACCCAGTACTTC. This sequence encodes CASSPTTGGGETQYF.

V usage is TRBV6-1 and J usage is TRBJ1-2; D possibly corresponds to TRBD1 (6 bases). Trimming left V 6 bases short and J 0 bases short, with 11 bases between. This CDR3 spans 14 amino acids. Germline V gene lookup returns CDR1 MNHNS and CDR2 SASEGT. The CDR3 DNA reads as TGTGCCAGCAGCAGGACAGTGACTAACTATGGCTACACCTTC. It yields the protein CASSRTVTNYGYTF.

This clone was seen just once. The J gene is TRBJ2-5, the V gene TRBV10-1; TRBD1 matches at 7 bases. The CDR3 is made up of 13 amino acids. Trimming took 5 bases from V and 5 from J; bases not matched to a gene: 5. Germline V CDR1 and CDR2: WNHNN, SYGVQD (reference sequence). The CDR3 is CASSLRGTETQYF. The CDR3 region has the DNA TGCGCCAGCAGTCTCAGGGGGACGGAGACCCAGTACTTC.

This CDR3 is CASSESYGEPQHF. In DNA, the CDR3 is TGTGCCAGCAGTGAAAGTTACGGGGAACCCCAGCATTTT. The V and J genes are TRBV6-1 and TRBJ1-5; D remains ambiguous. From germline, CDR1 is MNHNS and CDR2 SASEGT. The CDR3 runs to 13 residues. Between the trimmed V and J ends, which lost 2 bases and 10 bases, there was a span of 12 bases.

The CDR3 loop reads CASSLTSGAANTGELFF. CDR3 nucleotides: TGCGCCAGCAGCTTGACTAGCGGGGCAGCGAACACCGGGGAGCTGTTTTTT. The J gene is TRBJ2-2, the V gene TRBV5-1, with TRBD2 matching 10 bases. After removal of 1 base from V and 0 bases from J, the junction contained 3 bases not matched to a gene. There are 17 residues in the CDR3. The V gene's germline CDR1 is SGHRS and CDR2 YFSETQ.

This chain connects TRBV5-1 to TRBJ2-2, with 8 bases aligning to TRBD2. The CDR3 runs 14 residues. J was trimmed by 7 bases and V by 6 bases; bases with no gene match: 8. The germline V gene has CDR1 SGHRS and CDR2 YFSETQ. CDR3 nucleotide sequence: TGCGCCAGCACCCTGGGGCTAGCGGGCGGGGAGCTGTTTTTT. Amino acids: CASTLGLAGGELFF.

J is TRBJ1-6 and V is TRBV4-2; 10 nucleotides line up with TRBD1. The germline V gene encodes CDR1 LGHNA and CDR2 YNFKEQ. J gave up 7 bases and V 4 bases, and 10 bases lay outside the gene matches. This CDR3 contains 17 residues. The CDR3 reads CASSLTHRQGANSPLHF. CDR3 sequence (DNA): TGTGCCAGCAGCCTAACTCACAGACAGGGGGCCAATTCACCCCTCCACTTT.

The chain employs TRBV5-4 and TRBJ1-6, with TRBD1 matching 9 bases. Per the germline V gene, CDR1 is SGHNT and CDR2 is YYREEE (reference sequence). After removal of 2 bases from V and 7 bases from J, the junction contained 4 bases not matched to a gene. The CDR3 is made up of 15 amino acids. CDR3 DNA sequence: TGTGCCAGCAGCTTAGGACAGGGGAGGAATTCACCCCTCCACTTT. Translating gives CASSLGQGRNSPLHF.

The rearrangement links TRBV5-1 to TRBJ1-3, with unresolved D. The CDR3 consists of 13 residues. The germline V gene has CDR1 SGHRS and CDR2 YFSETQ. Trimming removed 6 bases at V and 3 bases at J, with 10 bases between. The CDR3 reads CASKRAGGNTIYF. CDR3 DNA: TGCGCCAGCAAGCGAGCGGGTGGAAACACCATATATTTT.

As DNA, the CDR3 is TGTGCCAGCAGTCGGGGACGATACGAGCAGTACTTC. Amino acids: CASSRGRYEQYF. The chain is built from TRBV2 and TRBJ2-7; possibly TRBD1 or TRBD2 for D (5 bases each). Germline assignment: CDR1 SNHLY and CDR2 FYNNEI. Trimming removed 5 bases at V and 4 bases at J, with 9 bases between. This CDR3 contains 12 residues.

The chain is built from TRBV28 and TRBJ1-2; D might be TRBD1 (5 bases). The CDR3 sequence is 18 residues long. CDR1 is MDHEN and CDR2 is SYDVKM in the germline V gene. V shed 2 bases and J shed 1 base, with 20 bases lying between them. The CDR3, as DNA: TGTGCCAGCAGTTTAGACTGGAGGAATTGGGGGGGTAACTATGGCTACACCTTC. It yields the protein CASSLDWRNWGGNYGYTF.

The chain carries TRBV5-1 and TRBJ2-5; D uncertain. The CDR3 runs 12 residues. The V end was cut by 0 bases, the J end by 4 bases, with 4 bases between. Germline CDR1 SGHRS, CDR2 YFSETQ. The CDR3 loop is CASSLEGETQYF. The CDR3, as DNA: TGCGCCAGCAGCTTGGAGGGAGAGACCCAGTACTTC. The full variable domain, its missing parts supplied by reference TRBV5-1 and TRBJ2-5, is KAGVTQTPRYLIKTRGQQVTLSCSPISGHRSVSWYQQTPGQGLQFLFEYFSETQRNKGNFPGRFSGRQFSNSRSEMNVSTLELGDSALYLCASSLEGETQYFGPGTRLLVL.

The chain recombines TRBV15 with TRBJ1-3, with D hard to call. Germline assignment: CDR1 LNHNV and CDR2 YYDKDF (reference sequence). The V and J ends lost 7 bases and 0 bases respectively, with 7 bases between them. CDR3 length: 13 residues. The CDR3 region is CATTRGSGNTIYF. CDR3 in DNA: TGTGCCACCACCCGGGGCTCTGGAAACACCATATATTTT.

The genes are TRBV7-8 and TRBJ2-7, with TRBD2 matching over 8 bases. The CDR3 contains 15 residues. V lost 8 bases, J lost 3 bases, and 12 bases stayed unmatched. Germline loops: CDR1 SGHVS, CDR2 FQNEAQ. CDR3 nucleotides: TGTGCCAGCCGGGGGACTAGGGCGGGAGGCTACGAGCAGTACTTC. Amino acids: CASRGTRAGGYEQYF.

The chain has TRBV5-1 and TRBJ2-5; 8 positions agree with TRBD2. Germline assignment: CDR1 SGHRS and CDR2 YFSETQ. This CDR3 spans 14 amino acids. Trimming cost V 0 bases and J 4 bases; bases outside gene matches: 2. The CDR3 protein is CASSLAGGGETQYF. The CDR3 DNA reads TGCGCCAGCAGCTTGGCGGGAGGGGGAGAGACCCAGTACTTC.

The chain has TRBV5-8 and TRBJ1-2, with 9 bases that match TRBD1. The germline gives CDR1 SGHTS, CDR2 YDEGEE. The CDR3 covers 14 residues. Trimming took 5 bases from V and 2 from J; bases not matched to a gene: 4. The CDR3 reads CASSYDRGNYGYTF. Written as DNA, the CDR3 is TGTGCCAGCAGTTATGACAGGGGGAACTATGGCTACACCTTC. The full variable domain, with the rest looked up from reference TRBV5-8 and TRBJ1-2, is EAGVTQSPTHLIKTRGQQATLRCSPISGHTSVYWYQQALGLGLQFLLWYDEGEERNRGNFPPRFSGRQFPNYSSELNVNALELEDSALYLCASSYDRGNYGYTFGSGTRLTVV.